Below are 30 T cell receptor beta chains sequenced from a single sample in a study of T-cell reconstitution after alpha-beta-depleted transplantation in children (dated by TCRdb to the mid-2010s). The library was produced with PCR. The instrument given in TCRdb is Illumina HiSeq 2500. Molecular barcoding was employed in the preparation of TCR libraries, with unique molecular identifiers being used to normalize TCRbeta repertoire quantification. TCRdb reworked the public reads: Q25 trimming with fastp, MiXCR clone assembly, productive beta chains retained. Rows are combined by CDR3 protein, so each entry shows the most common genes and DNA. The sample yields a few hundred thousand distinct CDR3 sequences; approximately 20% were counted once. More than 2.5% of the sample comes from the top ten. The sample consisted of PBMCs from the stem cell graft donor, taken from the stem cell graft. Every receptor here comes from a human donor who donated a stem cell graft to a child with acute lymphoblastic leukemia.

This clonotype was recorded a few times. The chain has TRBV6-6 and TRBJ2-7; D gene uncertain. Trimming removed 5 bases at V and 3 bases at J, with 8 bases between. The CDR3 length is 12 residues. Germline V gives CDR1 MNHNY, CDR2 SVGAGI (reference sequence). The CDR3 protein is CASSGMGYEQYF. CDR3 nucleotide sequence: TGTGCCAGCAGTGGGATGGGCTACGAGCAGTACTTC.

This clonotype was detected only a few times. This chain uses TRBV5-1 with TRBJ2-2, with D perhaps TRBD1 (6 bases). V was cut by 4 bases and J by 6 bases, with 16 bases left in between. This CDR3 is 15 amino acids long. Looked up from germline, CDR1 is SGHRS and CDR2 is YFSETQ. The CDR3 DNA reads as TGCGCCAGCAGCCAGGCGGTCAGGGGAGCCGGGGAGCTGTTTTTT. It translates to CASSQAVRGAGELFF.

The chain uses TRBV11-2 and TRBJ2-1; D remains unclear. Between the trimmed V and J ends, which lost 5 bases and 15 bases, there was a span of 17 bases. Germline-derived CDR1 and CDR2 are SGHAT and FQNNGV. The CDR3 runs 12 residues. The chain's CDR3 is CASSLNRASWFF. CDR3 in DNA: TGTGCCAGCAGCCTTAATAGGGCTTCTTGGTTCTTC.

The V gene is TRBV24-1, the J gene TRBJ2-3, with TRBD2 matching 8 bases. This CDR3 region has 17 residues. The germline V gene encodes CDR1 KGHDR and CDR2 SFDVKD. J gave up 4 bases and V 3 bases, and 11 bases lay outside the gene matches. CDR3 protein: CATSDGTSISPPDTQYF. The CDR3 bases are TGTGCCACCAGTGATGGGACTAGTATAAGTCCTCCAGATACGCAGTATTTT.

This clonotype was seen only a few times. The rearrangement links TRBV2 to TRBJ1-1, with D tentatively TRBD1 (6 bases). The CDR3 spans 17 residues. V shed 0 bases and J shed 1 base, with 15 bases lying between them. Per the germline V gene, CDR1 is SNHLY and CDR2 is FYNNEI. The CDR3: CASSEARGRGRNTEAFF. The CDR3 DNA is TGTGCCAGCAGTGAAGCGAGGGGACGGGGGCGGAACACTGAAGCTTTCTTT.

The chain carries TRBV24-1 and TRBJ1-1; weak D call: TRBD1 (5 bases). CDR1 is KGHDR and CDR2 is SFDVKD in the germline V gene. V was trimmed by 3 bases and J by 3 bases, leaving 10 bases between them. This CDR3 is 14 amino acids long. Here the CDR3 reads CATSDPQGHTEAFF. The CDR3 DNA follows: TGTGCCACCAGTGATCCCCAGGGCCACACTGAAGCTTTCTTT.

This clonotype has at least ten counts. The V and J genes are TRBV10-3 and TRBJ1-2, with 12 bases that match TRBD1. Losses at the gene ends were 7 bases for V and 4 bases for J; bases not matched to a gene: 13. This CDR3 is 17 amino acids long. CDR1 and CDR2 from the germline V gene are ENHRY and SYGVKD. The CDR3 here is CAIKKGTGGSKVYGYTF. The CDR3 DNA is TGTGCCATCAAGAAAGGGACAGGGGGCTCAAAAGTCTATGGCTACACCTTC.

The DNA of the CDR3 is TGTGCCAGCAGCCCGGGACTAGCGGGAGCTGGGCAGTTCTTC. Its translation: CASSPGLAGAGQFF. This chain connects TRBV12-3 or TRBV12-4 to TRBJ2-1, with 14 bases matching TRBD2. Trimming at V came to 6 bases and at J to 12 bases, leaving 7 bases not matched to a gene. The CDR3 length is 14 residues.

The CDR3 protein is CASSAPEGGNLNEQFF. The CDR3 nucleotides read TGTGCCAGCAGCGCTCCCGAAGGGGGAAATCTCAATGAGCAGTTCTTC. This chain links TRBV7-9 with TRBJ2-1, with a weak D call TRBD1 (6 bases). The germline V gene encodes CDR1 SEHNR and CDR2 FQNEAQ (reference sequence). V lost 5 bases and J lost 6, with 20 bases in between. The CDR3 length is 16 residues.

The rearrangement joins TRBV7-3 to TRBJ2-6; D might be TRBD1 (6 bases). Germline V lookup: CDR1 SGHTA, CDR2 FQGTGA. This CDR3 has 15 amino acids. V was clipped by 6 bases and J by 1 base, with 10 bases between them. The DNA of the CDR3 is TGTGCCAGCAGTTCAGGGGATTCTGGGGCCAACGTCCTGACTTTC. Protein product: CASSSGDSGANVLTF. The full variable domain, completed using reference TRBV7-3 and TRBJ2-6, is GAGVSQTPSNKVTEKGKYVELRCDPISGHTALYWYRQSLGQGPEFLIYFQGTGAADDSGLPNDRFFAVRPEGSVSTLKIQRTERGDSAVYLCASSSGDSGANVLTFGAGSRLTVL.

The V call is TRBV30, the J call TRBJ2-7; 9 positions match TRBD2. This CDR3 spans 13 amino acids. With V trimmed by 7 bases and J by 7 bases, 11 bases remained unmatched. Germline assignment: CDR1 GTSNPN and CDR2 SVGIG (reference sequence). This CDR3 is CALYSGSDLEQYF. DNA for the CDR3: TGTGCCTTATATAGCGGGAGCGACTTGGAGCAGTACTTC.

The V and J genes are TRBV20-1 and TRBJ2-3; no reliable D call. Germline V lookup: CDR1 DFQATT, CDR2 SNEGSKA (reference sequence). The CDR3 consists of 17 residues. The V gene lost 0 bases and the J gene lost 0 bases, with 16 bases spanning the gap. The CDR3 region is CSARDRRLGLSTDTQYF. In DNA, the CDR3 is TGCAGTGCTAGAGATCGCCGGCTGGGCCTAAGCACAGATACGCAGTATTTT.

This clonotype has a handful of counts. The chain links TRBV12-3 or TRBV12-4 to TRBJ2-1, with 8 bases aligning to TRBD2. The V gene end was trimmed by 2 bases and the J gene end by 5 bases; junction bases not matched to a gene: 8. The CDR3 spans 16 residues. DNA for the CDR3: TGTGCCAGCAGTTTACTTAGCGGGACCTACCACAATGAGCAGTTCTTC. It specifies CASSLLSGTYHNEQFF.

This clonotype was counted at least ten times. The genes are TRBV29-1 and TRBJ2-7, with a weak D call TRBD2 (6 bases). The CDR3 spans 15 residues. V was pared by 2 bases and J by 0 bases, with 14 bases between. CDR1 and CDR2 (germline): SQVTM, ANQGSEA. In nucleotides, the CDR3 is TGCAGCGTTGAAAAGGCGGGACCGATCTCCTACGAGCAGTACTTC. Translation gives CSVEKAGPISYEQYF.

This clonotype was counted a few times. The CDR3 DNA sequence: TGTGCCAGCAGTTTACTGGGCACCTATGGCTACACCTTC. This sequence encodes CASSLLGTYGYTF. The genes are TRBV12-3 or TRBV12-4 and TRBJ1-2; D is uncertain. V lost 2 bases, J lost 4 bases, and 8 bases lay in between. CDR3 length: 13 amino acids.

The chain links TRBV18 to TRBJ1-6; D might be TRBD1 (6 bases). The V end lost 2 bases, the J end lost 5 bases, and 13 bases lay between the germline ends. This CDR3 region has 16 residues. Per germline, CDR1 KGHSH and CDR2 LQKENI. CDR3 protein: CASSPNQNRDNSPLHF. The CDR3 DNA reads as TGTGCCAGCTCACCAAATCAAAACAGGGATAATTCACCCCTCCACTTT.

The chain has TRBV5-5 and TRBJ1-5, with a weak D call TRBD1 (6 bases). The V end lost 6 bases, the J end lost 4 bases, and 11 bases lay between the germline ends. Germline CDR1 and CDR2: SGHKS and YYEKEE (reference sequence). This CDR3 region has 13 residues. CDR3 nucleotide sequence: TGTGCCAGCACGGGGGGCTTAAATCAGCCCCAGCATTTT. Translated, it gives CASTGGLNQPQHF.

V is TRBV5-6 and J is TRBJ1-4; no definite D call. The V end was cut by 0 bases, the J end by 12 bases, with 15 bases between. The V gene's germline CDR1 is SGHDT and CDR2 YYEEEE. CDR3 size: 14 residues. The chain's CDR3 is CASSLAISGWQLFF. The CDR3 DNA reads as TGTGCCAGCAGCTTGGCCATCTCGGGGTGGCAACTGTTTTTT.

The chain uses TRBV27 and TRBJ1-2; D is unresolved. The germline gives CDR1 MNHEY, CDR2 SMNVEV (reference sequence). The CDR3 extends over 13 amino acids. The V end lost 3 bases, the J end lost 4 bases, and 9 bases lay between the germline ends. As DNA, the CDR3 is TGTGCCAGCAGTTTTATAGGATTCTATGGCTACACCTTC. Translating it yields CASSFIGFYGYTF.

V and J are TRBV29-1 and TRBJ2-3; 7 nucleotides line up with TRBD1. The germline CDR1 and CDR2 sequences are SQVTM and ANQGSEA. Unmatched junction bases numbered 7, after V lost 2 bases and J lost 5 bases. The CDR3 spans 14 residues. For the CDR3, the DNA is TGCAGCGTTGAAAAGTACAGGGGCGAAGATACGCAGTATTTT. This translates into CSVEKYRGEDTQYF.

V usage is TRBV11-2 and J usage is TRBJ1-2, with D possibly matching TRBD1 (6 bases). Between the trimmed V and J ends, which lost 3 bases and 2 bases, there was a span of 13 bases. The CDR3 has 15 amino acids. Germline CDR1 SGHAT, CDR2 FQNNGV. The CDR3 spells CASSLGGGGNYGYTF. Written as DNA, the CDR3 is TGTGCCAGCAGCTTGGGAGGGGGGGGAAACTATGGCTACACCTTC. The variable domain in full, with the rest retrieved from reference TRBV11-2 and TRBJ1-2, is EAGVAQSPRYKIIEKRQSVAFWCNPISGHATLYWYQQILGQGPKLLIQFQNNGVVDDSQLPKDRFSAERLKGVDSTLKIQPAKLEDSAVYLCASSLGGGGNYGYTFGSGTRLTVV.

The chain is built from TRBV18 and TRBJ1-1; no definite D call. Trimming cost V 1 base and J 2 bases, with 8 bases left between them. CDR1 and CDR2 (germline): KGHSH, LQKENI. CDR3 size: 14 residues. CDR3 bases: TGTGCCAGCTCACCACGTGAGGGAAACACTGAAGCTTTCTTT. This translates into CASSPREGNTEAFF. Variable domain in full (rest from reference TRBV18 and TRBJ1-1): NAGVMQNPRHLVRRRGQEARLRCSPMKGHSHVYWYRQLPEEGLKFMVYLQKENIIDESGMPKERFSAEFPKEGPSILRIQQVVRGDSAAYFCASSPREGNTEAFFGQGTRLTVV.

CDR3 in amino acids: CASSWGTSVEQFF. CDR3 coding DNA: TGCGCCAGCAGCTGGGGGACTAGCGTCGAGCAGTTCTTC. The chain combines TRBV5-1 with TRBJ2-1; TRBD2 matches 10 bases. The CDR3 loop spans 13 amino acids. Trimming removed 3 bases from V and 10 bases from J; junction bases left unmatched: 4. Germline V gene data show CDR1 as SGHRS and CDR2 as YFSETQ.

This clonotype was recorded only once. The chain joins TRBV11-2 to TRBJ2-1; 9 nucleotides line up with TRBD1. This CDR3 has 19 amino acids. Germline V gene data show CDR1 as SGHAT and CDR2 as FQNNGV. V lost 4 bases, J lost 6 bases, and 19 bases stayed unmatched. The CDR3, as DNA: TGTGCCAGCAGCTACACAATTAGTCCGGGACAGGGATTAAGCAATGAGCAGTTCTTC. Amino acid sequence: CASSYTISPGQGLSNEQFF. The entire variable domain, with the rest obtained from reference TRBV11-2 and TRBJ2-1, is as follows: EAGVAQSPRYKIIEKRQSVAFWCNPISGHATLYWYQQILGQGPKLLIQFQNNGVVDDSQLPKDRFSAERLKGVDSTLKIQPAKLEDSAVYLCASSYTISPGQGLSNEQFFGPGTRLTVL.

The V and J genes are TRBV13 and TRBJ2-2; a weak D match, TRBD1 (6 bases). The CDR3 is made up of 17 amino acids. The germline V gene encodes CDR1 PRHDT and CDR2 FYEKMQ (reference sequence). The ends were cut back, 4 bases at V and 7 bases at J, with 22 bases in the middle. The CDR3 reads CASSSSGDNYNGGELFF. CDR3 DNA sequence: TGTGCCAGCAGCTCCTCCGGGGACAACTATAACGGCGGGGAGCTGTTTTTT.

This clonotype was seen at least ten times. The chain is built from TRBV29-1 and TRBJ2-1, with 7 nucleotides matching TRBD2. The junction had 2 bases not matched to a gene; V was cut back by 4 bases and J by 2 bases. The CDR3 totals 13 residues. Germline V CDR1 and CDR2: SQVTM, ANQGSEA. The CDR3 region has the DNA TGCAGCGTTGTAGCGGGCACCTACAATGAGCAGTTCTTC. Translated, it gives CSVVAGTYNEQFF.

The chain employs TRBV9 and TRBJ2-1; 9 bases match TRBD2. The CDR3 has 16 amino acids. The V and J ends lost 0 bases and 13 bases, in that order; junction bases with no gene match: 14. Germline CDR1 and CDR2: SGDLS and YYNGEE. CDR3 DNA sequence: TGTGCCAGCAGCGTAGTTGGGGGGCGATCTAGCGGGGCCCAGTTCTTC. Translation: CASSVVGGRSSGAQFF.

V and J are TRBV7-2 and TRBJ2-1, with D unclear. The CDR3 sequence is 16 residues long. Germline CDR1 reads SGHTA; CDR2 reads FQGNSA. The germline V and J ends were trimmed by 4 bases and 8 bases, with 21 bases remaining between them. The CDR3 here is CASSSFSPLLWHEQFF. The CDR3 DNA is TGTGCCAGCAGCTCCTTTAGCCCCTTACTATGGCATGAGCAGTTCTTC.

This clonotype was observed a handful of times. The chain couples TRBV5-1 to TRBJ2-3, with 8 positions matching TRBD1. The length of the CDR3 is 17 residues. Germline trimming cut 3 bases from V and 4 bases from J; bases unmatched to any gene: 13. Germline CDR1 reads SGHRS; CDR2 reads YFSETQ. The CDR3 bases are TGCGCCAGCAGCTGGGAAAGCTCAGGGGGCGCAGCAGATACGCAGTATTTT. Amino acids: CASSWESSGGAADTQYF.

This clonotype was observed a few times. The V and J genes are TRBV7-6 and TRBJ2-1, with TRBD2 matching 11 bases. After removal of 0 bases from V and 2 bases from J, the junction contained 12 bases not matched to a gene. The CDR3 loop spans 20 amino acids. Germline V gene lookup returns CDR1 SGHVS and CDR2 FNYEAQ. This CDR3 is CASSLAERLAGGPAYNEQFF. CDR3 sequence (DNA): TGTGCCAGCAGCTTAGCTGAGCGTCTAGCGGGAGGCCCCGCCTACAATGAGCAGTTCTTC.